This T cell receptor (beta chain) was obtained from a study of blood T cell repertoires in COVID-19. Repertoires were generated with immunoSEQ multiplex PCR, while TCRdb's copy carries only in-frame clones and drops some. The sample records more than 400,000 clones, around 87% being singletons. The length of the CDR3 is 14 residues. Trimming at V came to 5 bases and at J to 5 bases, leaving 4 bases not matched to a gene. Germline values: CDR1 SEHNR, CDR2 FQNEAQ (reference sequence). The TCR was taken from a woman younger than 35 who had recovered from COVID-19. The source material was PBMCs or T cells enriched from blood (not recorded which). The V call is TRBV7-9, the J call TRBJ2-7; 12 bases align to TRBD2. The CDR3, as DNA: TGTGCCAGCAGCCCCCGGACTAGCGGGGACGAGCAGTACTTC. Translating it yields CASSPRTSGDEQYF.